Following are 19 T cell receptor beta chains from one sample sequenced in a study of lymphopenia after photon versus proton radiotherapy. Assay: immunoSEQ multiplex PCR; the TCRdb copy retains only in-frame clones and omits some. The sample holds approximately 150,000 clones, approximately 86% seen once. Material: peripheral blood, obtained from a patient treated with photon-based radiotherapy. These receptors came from a man aged 50 to 59 with gastric cancer.

V usage is TRBV7-2 and J usage is TRBJ2-7; 8 bases are shared with TRBD2. Germline V gives CDR1 SGHTA, CDR2 FQGNSA. The CDR3 runs to 13 residues. Unmatched junction bases numbered 10, after V lost 8 bases and J lost 7 bases. The CDR3 is CASGAGAGLEQYF. In nucleotides, the CDR3 is TGTGCCAGCGGAGCGGGAGCGGGCTTAGAGCAGTACTTC.

The chain is built from TRBV5-5 and TRBJ2-1; D remains ambiguous. The CDR3 has 14 amino acids. V was trimmed by 4 bases and J by 0 bases, leaving 8 bases between them. CDR1 and CDR2 from the germline V gene are SGHKS and YYEKEE (reference sequence). The CDR3 nucleotides are TGTGCCAGCAGCCGAAGGAGCTCCTACAATGAGCAGTTCTTC. Its protein is CASSRRSSYNEQFF. The variable domain in full, with the rest retrieved from reference TRBV5-5 and TRBJ2-1, is DAGVTQSPTHLIKTRGQQVTLRCSPISGHKSVSWYQQVLGQGPQFIFQYYEKEERGRGNFPDRFSARQFPNYSSELNVNALLLGDSALYLCASSRRSSYNEQFFGPGTRLTVL.

This clone was seen just once. The chain combines TRBV18 with TRBJ1-4; D call uncertain. Trimming took off 1 base at V and 0 bases at J, with 9 bases between the two ends. Germline-derived CDR1 and CDR2 are KGHSH and LQKENI. The CDR3 is 16 residues long. CDR3 sequence reads: CASSPRQVPTNEKLFF. The CDR3 coding sequence is TGTGCCAGCTCACCACGCCAGGTCCCAACTAATGAAAAACTGTTTTTT.

This sequence joins TRBV30 and TRBJ2-1; possible D gene TRBD2, 5 bases. CDR1 and CDR2 from the germline V gene are GTSNPN and SVGIG (reference sequence). V was shortened by 3 bases and J by 6 bases, with 18 bases between the two germline ends. The CDR3 is 15 residues long. The CDR3 DNA reads TGTGCCTGGAGCGCTACGGGGAGAGCGGCCAATGAGCAGTTCTTC. Protein product: CAWSATGRAANEQFF.

The V and J genes are TRBV5-4 and TRBJ2-3, with a tentative D call TRBD1 (6 bases). The CDR3 spans 14 residues. The V gene lost 3 bases and the J gene lost 5 bases, with 13 bases spanning the gap. The germline V gene encodes CDR1 SGHNT and CDR2 YYREEE (reference sequence). The CDR3 sequence is CASSSRDTVDTQYF. DNA of the CDR3: TGTGCCAGCAGCTCCCGGGACACAGTAGATACGCAGTATTTT.

The V call is TRBV7-2, the J call TRBJ1-5; D ambiguous. Trimming took off 0 bases at V and 2 bases at J, with 2 bases between the two ends. Germline V gene sequence: CDR1 SGHTA, CDR2 FQGNSA. The CDR3 is 13 residues long. CDR3 sequence: CASSLARNQPQHF. In DNA, the CDR3 is TGTGCCAGCAGCTTAGCTCGCAATCAGCCCCAGCATTTT. Complete variable domain (other parts from reference TRBV7-2 and TRBJ1-5): GAGVSQSPSNKVTEKGKDVELRCDPISGHTALYWYRQSLGQGLEFLIYFQGNSAPDKSGLPSDRFSAERTGGSVSTLTIQRTQQEDSAVYLCASSLARNQPQHFGDGTRLSIL.

This CDR3 is CASSELGRGDEQYF. The DNA of the CDR3 is TGTGCCAGCTCGGAGTTGGGACGGGGCGACGAGCAGTACTTC. The chain employs TRBV18 and TRBJ2-7; D tentatively reads TRBD1 or TRBD2 (5 bases each). V gave up 6 bases and J gave up 5 bases, with 17 bases separating them. The CDR3 consists of 14 residues. CDR1 and CDR2 (germline): KGHSH, LQKENI.

The V call is TRBV5-4, the J call TRBJ2-7, with 9 bases identical to TRBD1. Germline V gene lookup returns CDR1 SGHNT and CDR2 YYREEE (reference sequence). V lost 4 bases and J lost 5; bases outside the gene matches: 10. The CDR3 contains 15 residues. The CDR3 loop is CASSTSGTGLNEQYF. The CDR3 DNA follows: TGTGCCAGCAGCACATCCGGGACAGGGTTAAACGAGCAGTACTTC.

The CDR3 bases are TGTGCCAGCAGCACGGGACTAGCGGGAGCCGGGGAGCTGTTTTTT. Its protein is CASSTGLAGAGELFF. The chain carries TRBV9 and TRBJ2-2, with 14 bases matching TRBD2. The trim removed 4 bases at V and 6 bases at J, leaving 2 bases unmatched. Germline lookup yields CDR1 SGDLS and CDR2 YYNGEE. The CDR3 covers 15 residues.

This chain links TRBV6-1 with TRBJ2-1; 7 bases are shared with TRBD1. Germline V CDR1 and CDR2: MNHNS, SASEGT. J gave up 5 bases and V 10 bases, and 14 bases lay outside the gene matches. The CDR3 sequence is 15 residues long. CDR3 bases: TGTGCCATCTCTCCTGGGACAGTAAGCCACAATGAGCAGTTCTTC. Amino acid sequence: CAISPGTVSHNEQFF.

This clone was observed a single time. The genes are TRBV14 and TRBJ2-7, with 8 bases aligning to TRBD1. This CDR3 spans 13 amino acids. The junction had 2 bases not matched to a gene; V was cut back by 4 bases and J by 3 bases. Germline V gives CDR1 SGHDN, CDR2 FVKESK. CDR3 in amino acids: CASSRTGGYEQYF. The CDR3 coding sequence is TGTGCCAGCAGCCGAACAGGGGGCTACGAGCAGTACTTC.

This clone was seen a single time. V and J are TRBV4-3 and TRBJ2-1, with TRBD2 as a possible D gene (5 bases). The CDR3 loop spans 16 amino acids. Per the germline V gene, CDR1 is LGHNA and CDR2 is YSLEER. Trimming stripped 6 bases from V and 2 bases from J, with 17 bases between. The chain's CDR3 is CASSNQRTLPYNEQFF. For the CDR3, the DNA is TGCGCCAGCAGTAACCAGCGGACCCTCCCCTACAATGAGCAGTTCTTC.

The V gene is TRBV18, the J gene TRBJ1-3; D perhaps matches TRBD1 (5 bases). CDR1 is KGHSH, CDR2 LQKENI, per germline. Trimming stripped 4 bases from V and 3 bases from J, with 10 bases between. This CDR3 has 14 amino acids. CDR3 sequence reads: CASSRSQGGNTIYF. In DNA form, the CDR3 reads TGTGCCAGCTCACGTTCCCAGGGTGGAAACACCATATATTTT.

A few counts support this clone. The chain recombines TRBV19 with TRBJ1-1, with a possible D match to TRBD1 (5 bases). In germline, CDR1 is LNHDA, CDR2 SQIVND (reference sequence). V lost 5 bases, J lost 6 bases, and 16 bases lay in between. This CDR3 region has 14 residues. CDR3 region: CASSFVGARAEAFF. In DNA form, the CDR3 reads TGTGCCAGTAGTTTTGTTGGGGCAAGGGCTGAAGCTTTCTTT.

The rearrangement links TRBV7-9 to TRBJ2-7, with D perhaps matching TRBD2 (5 bases). This CDR3 is 13 amino acids long. Germline CDR1 is SEHNR and CDR2 is FQNEAQ (reference sequence). Trimming cost V 5 bases and J 4 bases, with 12 bases left between them. CDR3 amino acids: CASSHRGGYEQYF. In DNA form, the CDR3 reads TGTGCCAGCAGCCATCGGGGTGGTTACGAGCAGTACTTC.

CDR3 sequence (DNA): TGCAGCGTTGGGCCTAGACTGGGTGATGAGCAGTTCTTC. Its translation: CSVGPRLGDEQFF. The chain joins TRBV29-1 to TRBJ2-1, with D unclear. The CDR3 covers 13 residues. Germline-derived CDR1 and CDR2 are SQVTM and ANQGSEA. V shed 4 bases and J shed 8 bases, with 15 bases lying between them.

This clone was detected a few times. This chain links TRBV4-1 with TRBJ1-1; D ambiguous. The V gene lost 0 bases and the J gene lost 7 bases, with 15 bases spanning the gap. The CDR3 length is 15 residues. Germline CDR1 reads MGHRA; CDR2 reads YSYEKL. DNA of the CDR3: TGCGCCAGCAGCCAAGATAGAGTAGGCAGACTTGAAGCTTTCTTT. This encodes CASSQDRVGRLEAFF.

The chain links TRBV29-1 to TRBJ2-5; a possible D gene is TRBD1 (6 bases). There are 13 residues in the CDR3. Trimming pared 6 bases from V and 5 bases from J, leaving 16 bases between. The V gene's germline CDR1 is SQVTM and CDR2 ANQGSEA. The CDR3 here is CSVERRQAETQYF. CDR3 DNA sequence: TGCAGCGTCGAGAGAAGACAGGCCGAGACCCAGTACTTC.

The chain joins TRBV27 to TRBJ2-7; D may match TRBD1 or TRBD2 (5 bases each). The CDR3 sequence is 17 residues long. V was clipped by 6 bases and J by 0 bases, with 21 bases between them. Germline V gives CDR1 MNHEY, CDR2 SMNVEV (reference sequence). CDR3 residues: CASSSTPPGRTSYEQYF. For the CDR3, the DNA is TGTGCCAGCAGCTCTACACCGCCGGGACGAACCTCCTACGAGCAGTACTTC.